This T cell receptor (beta chain) derives from a study of cytomegalovirus exposure and HLA in healthy donors. Trimming pared 3 bases from V and 7 bases from J, leaving 12 bases between. The CDR3 loop spans 14 amino acids. Germline CDR1 reads SGHVS; CDR2 reads FQNEAQ. Profiling relied on immunoSEQ multiplex PCR, and the TCRdb table lists in-frame clones only, not all of them. The table shows roughly 140,000 clones, with around 90% occurring only once. This chain links TRBV7-8 with TRBJ2-2; D is possibly TRBD1 (6 bases). The specimen sequenced was PBMCs. The sequence came from a woman between 18 and 29 years old in good health and CMV-seropositive. CDR3 amino acids: CASSFPGVSGELFF. The CDR3 coding sequence is TGTGCCAGCAGCTTCCCAGGGGTGAGCGGGGAGCTGTTTTTT. Based on the CDR3 plus reference TRBV7-8 and TRBJ2-2, the full variable domain is GAGVSQSPRYKVAKRGQDVALRCDPISGHVSLFWYQQALGQGPEFLTYFQNEAQLDKSGLPSDRFFAERPEGSVSTLKIQRTQQEDSAVYLCASSFPGVSGELFFGEGSRLTVL.